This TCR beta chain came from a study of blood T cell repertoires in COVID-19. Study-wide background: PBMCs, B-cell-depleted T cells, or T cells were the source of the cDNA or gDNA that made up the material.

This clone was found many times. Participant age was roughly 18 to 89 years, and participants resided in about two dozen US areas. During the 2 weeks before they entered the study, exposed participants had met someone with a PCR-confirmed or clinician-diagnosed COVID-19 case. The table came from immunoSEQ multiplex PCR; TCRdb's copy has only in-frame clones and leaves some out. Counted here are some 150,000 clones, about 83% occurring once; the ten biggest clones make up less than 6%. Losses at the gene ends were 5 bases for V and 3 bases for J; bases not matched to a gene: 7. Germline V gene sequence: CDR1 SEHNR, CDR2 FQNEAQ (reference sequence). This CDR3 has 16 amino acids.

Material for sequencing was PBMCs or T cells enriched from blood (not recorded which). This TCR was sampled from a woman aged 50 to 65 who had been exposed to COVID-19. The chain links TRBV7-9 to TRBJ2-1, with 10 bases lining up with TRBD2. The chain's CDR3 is CASSPGLADIYNEQFF. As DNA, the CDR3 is TGTGCCAGCAGCCCCGGACTAGCGGACATCTACAATGAGCAGTTCTTC.